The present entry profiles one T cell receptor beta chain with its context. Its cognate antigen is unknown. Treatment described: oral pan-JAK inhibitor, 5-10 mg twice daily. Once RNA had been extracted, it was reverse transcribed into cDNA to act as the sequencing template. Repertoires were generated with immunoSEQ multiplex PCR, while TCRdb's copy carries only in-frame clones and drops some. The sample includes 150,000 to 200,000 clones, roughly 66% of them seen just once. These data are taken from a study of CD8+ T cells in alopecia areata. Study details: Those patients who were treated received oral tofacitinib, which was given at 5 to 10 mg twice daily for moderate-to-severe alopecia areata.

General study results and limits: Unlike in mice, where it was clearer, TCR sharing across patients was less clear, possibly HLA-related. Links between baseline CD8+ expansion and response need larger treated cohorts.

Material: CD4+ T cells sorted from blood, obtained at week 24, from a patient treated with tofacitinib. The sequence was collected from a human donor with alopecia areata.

The CDR3 loop is CASRSRELFF. For the CDR3, the DNA is TGTGCCAGCAGATCTAGGGAGCTGTTTTTT. V and J are TRBV6-6 and TRBJ2-2; D gene uncertain. Trimming removed 6 bases at V and 9 bases at J, with 5 bases between. CDR3 size: 10 residues. The germline V gene has CDR1 MNHNY and CDR2 SVGAGI (reference sequence).